This T cell receptor (beta chain) stems from a study of beta chain features in type 1 diabetes. Study overall: Patient and healthy donor groups were alike in age, gender and cell yields.

A single heparinised blood sample, averaging roughly 110 mL, was obtained per donor. Trimming shortened V by 8 bases and J by 0 bases, and 10 bases separated the two germline ends. The CDR3 totals 14 residues. Germline V CDR1 and CDR2: WNHNN, SYGVQD (reference sequence). General study results and limits: Among type 1 diabetes patients, VDJ junctions had fewer insertions and more deletions. Shortening of TCRB CDR3s, moderate but significant, appeared in all four CD4+ subsets of Type 1 diabetes patients.

Remarks on this clone: Its cognate antigen is unknown.

Every isolated RNA sample was fully reverse transcribed, so sequencing captured expressed TCRB transcripts. Mean read depth for naive, central memory and regulatory T cell samples was some 3.8 million reads. Clones were sequenced by immunoSEQ multiplex PCR, and TCRdb holds only the in-frame ones, with some missing. The sample holds hundreds of thousands of clones; more than 13% are singletons and the top ten take 0.03% to 0.04%. The source material was naive CD4+ T cells from blood. This sequence joins TRBV10-1 and TRBJ2-2; TRBD2 is a possible D gene (6 bases). The TCR comes from a man between 18 and 29 years old with type 1 diabetes. CDR3 nucleotides: TGCGCCAGCTCGCCTAGCGCGAACACCGGGGAGCTGTTTTTT. It translates to CASSPSANTGELFF.